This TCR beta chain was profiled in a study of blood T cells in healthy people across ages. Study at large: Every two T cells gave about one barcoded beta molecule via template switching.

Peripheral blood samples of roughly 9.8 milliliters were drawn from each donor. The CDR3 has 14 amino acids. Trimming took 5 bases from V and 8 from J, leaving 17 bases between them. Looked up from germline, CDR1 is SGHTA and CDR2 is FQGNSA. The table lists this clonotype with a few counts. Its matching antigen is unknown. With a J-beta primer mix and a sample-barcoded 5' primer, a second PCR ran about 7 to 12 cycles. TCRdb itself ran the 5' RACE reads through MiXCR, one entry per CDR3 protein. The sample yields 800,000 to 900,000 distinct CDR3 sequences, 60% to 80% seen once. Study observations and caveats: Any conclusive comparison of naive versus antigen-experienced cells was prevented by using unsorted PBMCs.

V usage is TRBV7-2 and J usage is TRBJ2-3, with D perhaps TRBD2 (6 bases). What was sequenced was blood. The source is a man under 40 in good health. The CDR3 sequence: CASSPGTATATQYF. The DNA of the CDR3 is TGTGCCAGCAGCCCCGGGACTGCTACGGCTACGCAGTATTTT. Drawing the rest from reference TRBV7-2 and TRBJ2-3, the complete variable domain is GAGVSQSPSNKVTEKGKDVELRCDPISGHTALYWYRQSLGQGLEFLIYFQGNSAPDKSGLPSDRFSAERTGGSVSTLTIQRTQQEDSAVYLCASSPGTATATQYFGPGTRLTVL.